This T cell receptor gamma chain was found in a study of gamma delta lymphoproliferative disorders and STAT genes (dated by TCRdb to 2016 to 2018). General notes on the study: Among the 9 sequenced Tgammadelta LGLL patients, 4 had symptomatic disease and 5 had an indolent course. The study profiled TCR gamma and delta CDR3 repertoires by deep sequencing in Tgammadelta lymphoproliferative disease patients and healthy controls, within a larger immunophenotypic and STAT-mutation study. The LymphoTrack Dx TCRG Assay was used to prepare gamma-chain libraries from at least 50 ng of genomic DNA. To confirm results, a couple of gamma-chain samples and all delta-chain samples were sequenced twice. The TCR-sequenced pilot group comprised 9 Tgammadelta large granular lymphocyte leukemia patients and a couple of hepatosplenic T-cell lymphoma patients. Because no corresponding Invivoscribe delta assay was available, delta-chain libraries were prepared according to the EuroClonality-NGS working group standard operating procedure. General study outcomes and caveats: Vgamma9-JgammaP and Vdelta2-Ddelta3-Jdelta1 rearrangements dominated major clones in indolent patients but were absent in symptomatic patients, who used less common gene combinations. The authors pointed out that NGS specificity may be lower at low frequencies, so whether leukemic clones are public or private needs to be confirmed. When whole repertoires were clustered, gamma repertoires from patients grouped apart from those of healthy controls, but delta repertoires did not separate between the groups. Almost every major gamma and delta clonotype found in patients was public, meaning shared with at least one healthy donor, with just a couple of gamma clonotypes being private to disease. T cells in controls likely covered a range of maturation stages, whereas leukemic cells were skewed toward terminal effectors, which could potentially limit comparisons between patients and controls.

Including the terminal cysteine and phenylalanine, the CDR3 comprises 13 residues. Of all the DNA, just the CDR3 is kept, 39 bases in frame from base 1. CDR1 and CDR2, looked up from the germline V gene (reference sequence), are VTNTFY and YDVSTARD. Genomic DNA from peripheral blood mononuclear cells isolated from patients and controls was used for TCR sequencing. Of the sequenced patients, about five were male and about 6 were female, and the group's median age was approximately 68 years. All patients came from a single hematology unit in Padova, Italy, and their diagnoses were reclassified as T-LGLL or HSTCL using the 2017 WHO criteria. All patient samples were collected while patients were off therapy or before therapy. In both library methods, multiplex PCR was carried out with primers targeting conserved V and J regions of the TCR genes. The amplicons were purified, pooled and then sequenced on an Illumina MiSeq platform. The authors' analysis ran thus. MiXCR performed V(D)J alignment, clonotype assembly and translation, and VDJtools was used for functionality assessment and CDR3 repertoire analyses. The IMGT definition of CDR3 was applied, and only productive sequences using functional genes were analyzed, with ORF genes and pseudogenes left out. Identical amino acid CDR3s of major clonotypes (frequency >=5%) were searched for across all patients and controls using a custom Python script. A one-sided non-parametric Wilcoxon test was used to compare clonotype frequencies between patients and controls. After TCRdb called clones again from the public reads with CATT, rows with identical DNA were merged. The V and J calls here are based on TCRdb, not the publication. Here the sample has more than 1,500 gamma-chain clones; 6% to 8% occur a single time. Together, the top ten hold approximately 69% of the sample.

About this clone: Its antigen is not yet known. No much larger clonotype is one base removed from it; base qualities were not supplied.

No J gene was named, though the V gene is TRGV3. The receptor's source is a human donor with gamma-delta T-cell large granular lymphocyte leukemia. The sample was blood. The bases are TGTGCCACCTGGGACGGTTCGGGAAACAAGAAACTTTTT. The encoded protein is CATWDGSGNKKLF.